The subject of this entry is one T cell receptor (beta chain). Its antigen remains unknown. An overlapping HIV-1 Gag peptide pool stimulated these cells at about 1 ug/peptide/mL. Memory cells lacking CD40L and CD69 with high CD45RO were sorted. For at least 4 years, plasma HIV-1 RNA was undetectable (<50 copies/mL). CD8-depleted PBMCs were stimulated about 20 hours with anti-CD28/CD49d costimulation, CD40-blocking antibody and enfuvirtide. The data were obtained in a study of persistence of HIV-infected CD4 T cells. Germline lookup yields CDR1 LNHDA and CDR2 SQIVND (reference sequence). V gave up 6 bases and J gave up 6 bases, with 26 bases separating them. CDR3 size: 17 residues. This was the immunoSEQ version 4 assay in survey mode. Produced via immunoSEQ multiplex PCR; TCRdb's table is partial and in-frame only. In the table there are roughly 32,000 clones, around four fifths of which are singletons.

The material was CD4+ T cells sorted from PBMCs after roughly 18-hour stimulation, obtained from a patient who received antiretroviral therapy. The rearrangement uses TRBV19 and TRBJ1-1, with unresolved D. The receptor's source is an adult woman with HIV who was CMV-seropositive. As DNA, the CDR3 is TGTGCCAGTAGAGGTAGGGTGTGGGCCCAGAAAGACCCTGAAGCTTTCTTT. Translating it yields CASRGRVWAQKDPEAFF.